These 2 T cell receptor beta chains came from one sample sequenced in a study of radiotherapy plus CTLA-4 blockade in lung cancer. Only in-frame clones appear in the TCRdb table, and some are missing; sequencing was by immunoSEQ multiplex PCR. The sample shows tens of thousands of clones, roughly three quarters of them seen only once. The source was peripheral blood, collected from a patient treated with radiotherapy plus ipilimumab. These receptors all come from a human donor with non-small cell lung cancer whose response to radiotherapy plus ipilimumab could not be evaluated.

CDR3 amino acids: CASSAGTSFFTSEQFF. The CDR3 nucleotides are TGTGCCAGCAGTGCCGGGACTAGCTTCTTCACGAGTGAGCAGTTCTTC. The chain joins TRBV9 to TRBJ2-1, with 9 bases aligning to TRBD2. Germline CDR1 and CDR2: SGDLS and YYNGEE. The CDR3 loop spans 16 amino acids. V shed 5 bases and J 9 bases; nucleotides not matched to a gene: 15.

This chain joins TRBV18 and TRBJ2-4, with no clear D. The V and J ends lost 5 bases and 0 bases respectively, with 11 bases between them. Germline V gives CDR1 KGHSH, CDR2 LQKENI. The CDR3 is 15 residues long. CDR3 in DNA: TGTGCCAGCTCAACCCAGGTCCTAGCCAAAAACATTCAGTACTTC. This encodes CASSTQVLAKNIQYF. Looking up the rest from reference TRBV18 and TRBJ2-4 gives the full variable domain: NAGVMQNPRHLVRRRGQEARLRCSPMKGHSHVYWYRQLPEEGLKFMVYLQKENIIDESGMPKERFSAEFPKEGPSILRIQQVVRGDSAAYFCASSTQVLAKNIQYFGAGTRLSVL.